Listed here are 28 T cell receptor beta chains from one sample, sequenced in a study of blood T cell repertoires in COVID-19. Sequencing was performed with immunoSEQ multiplex PCR; in TCRdb, only in-frame clones are kept and a portion is missing. Here the sample spans 130,000 to 150,000 clones, 75% to 90% being singletons. Sequencing used peripheral blood. The origin of the receptors is a human donor in a cohort sampled during active COVID-19.

The rearrangement joins TRBV19 to TRBJ1-4; 8 positions agree with TRBD1. The CDR3 sequence is 15 residues long. Per germline, CDR1 LNHDA and CDR2 SQIVND (reference sequence). J was trimmed by 3 bases and V by 7 bases; bases with no gene match: 7. The CDR3 here is CASTDTGGSNEKLFF. CDR3 nucleotides: TGTGCCAGTACCGACACAGGGGGGTCTAATGAAAAACTGTTTTTT.

This clone has more than one count but fewer than ten. The chain recombines TRBV6-2 or TRBV6-3 with TRBJ2-2; D gene uncertain. This CDR3 is 13 amino acids long. The V gene lost 2 bases and the J gene lost 5 bases, with 6 bases spanning the gap. Germline assignment: CDR1 MNHEY and CDR2 SVGEGT. DNA for the CDR3: TGTGCCAGCAGTTACCGGGTGACCGGGGAGCTGTTTTTT. It specifies CASSYRVTGELFF.

This clone was detected once. The rearrangement uses TRBV6-1 and TRBJ2-3, with D perhaps TRBD2 (5 bases). The CDR3 contains 17 residues. V dropped 3 bases and J dropped 3 bases, with 19 bases sitting between them. Germline-derived CDR1 and CDR2 are MNHNS and SASEGT. The CDR3 protein is CASSEPPRGYWTDTQYF. CDR3 in DNA: TGTGCCAGCAGTGAGCCACCCCGGGGTTATTGGACAGATACGCAGTATTTT.

This chain joins TRBV7-2 and TRBJ2-7; 8 bases fit TRBD1. CDR1 SGHTA and CDR2 FQGNSA come from the germline V gene. This CDR3 comprises 15 residues. V gave up 6 bases and J gave up 3 bases; unmatched junction bases: 10. CDR3 bases: TGTGCCAGCAGAGCTTCACAGGGGGTATACTACGAGCAGTACTTC. It codes for CASRASQGVYYEQYF.

The chain recombines TRBV27 with TRBJ1-6, with D tentatively TRBD1 (6 bases). CDR3 size: 17 residues. V lost 2 bases and J 8 bases, leaving 19 bases between the germline ends. CDR1 is MNHEY, CDR2 SMNVEV, per germline (reference sequence). CDR3 nucleotides: TGTGCCAGCAGTTTAGCAACAGGGTCCTCCGGGCATTCACCCCTCCACTTT. Translation gives CASSLATGSSGHSPLHF.

The chain carries TRBV7-3 and TRBJ2-3, with TRBD2 identical over 8 bases. The CDR3 consists of 17 residues. V lost 5 bases, J lost 3 bases, and 13 bases stayed unmatched. Germline CDR1 SGHTA, CDR2 FQGTGA. CDR3 in DNA: TGTGCCAGCAGCCCTTATGGGGCGGGAGGTTTAACAGATACGCAGTATTTT. Translated, it gives CASSPYGAGGLTDTQYF. Full variable domain (outside the CDR3, taken from reference TRBV7-3 and TRBJ2-3): GAGVSQTPSNKVTEKGKYVELRCDPISGHTALYWYRQSLGQGPEFLIYFQGTGAADDSGLPNDRFFAVRPEGSVSTLKIQRTERGDSAVYLCASSPYGAGGLTDTQYFGPGTRLTVL.

The J gene is TRBJ1-1, the V gene TRBV5-1, with D perhaps matching TRBD1 (6 bases). The germline gives CDR1 SGHRS, CDR2 YFSETQ. This CDR3 comprises 16 residues. V lost 0 bases and J 1 base, leaving 13 bases between the germline ends. The CDR3 DNA reads as TGCGCCAGCAGCTTGGCGGGCAGGGGTCCGAACACTGAAGCTTTCTTT. This gives the protein CASSLAGRGPNTEAFF.

The chain couples TRBV2 to TRBJ2-7; no clear D. Trimming left V 4 bases short and J 0 bases short, with 4 bases between. The germline V gene has CDR1 SNHLY and CDR2 FYNNEI. This CDR3 region has 12 residues. Here the CDR3 reads CASSASSYEQYV. The CDR3 DNA reads as TGTGCCAGCAGTGCCTCCTCCTACGAGCAGTACGTC.

The chain joins TRBV20-1 to TRBJ1-4; no clear D gene. CDR3 length equals 11 residues. CDR1 DFQATT and CDR2 SNEGSKA come from the germline V gene (reference sequence). V lost 8 bases and J 7 bases, leaving 11 bases between the germline ends. CDR3 sequence: CSPYTAEKLFF. CDR3 coding DNA: TGCAGTCCCTATACAGCTGAAAAACTGTTTTTT.

V usage is TRBV6-1 and J usage is TRBJ1-1; a possible D gene is TRBD1 (5 bases). V lost 2 bases, J lost 2 bases, and 9 bases lay in between. Germline CDR1 is MNHNS and CDR2 is SASEGT. This CDR3 contains 14 residues. The CDR3 loop reads CASSELQGNTEAFF. The CDR3 DNA is TGTGCCAGCAGTGAACTCCAGGGCAACACTGAAGCTTTCTTT.

The chain combines TRBV2 with TRBJ2-3; 12 bases are a match to TRBD2. The length of the CDR3 is 14 residues. In germline, CDR1 is SNHLY, CDR2 FYNNEI. V lost 10 bases to trimming and J lost 6 bases; unmatched junction nucleotides: 8. Here the CDR3 DNA reads TGTGCCACTACCCGACTAGCGGGAGTGGATACGCAGTATTTT. It encodes CATTRLAGVDTQYF.

The V call is TRBV7-9, the J call TRBJ1-1; 7 bases fit TRBD1. Germline CDR1 and CDR2: SEHNR and FQNEAQ (reference sequence). Unmatched junction bases numbered 13, after V lost 4 bases and J lost 5 bases. This CDR3 is built from 16 residues. For the CDR3, the DNA is TGTGCCAGCAGCTCGGAACCTCAGGGACAGTCTACTGAAGCTTTCTTT. Translation gives CASSSEPQGQSTEAFF. The full variable domain, completed using reference TRBV7-9 and TRBJ1-1, is DTGVSQNPRHKITKRGQNVTFRCDPISEHNRLYWYRQTLGQGPEFLTYFQNEAQLEKSRLLSDRFSAERPKGSFSTLEIQRTEQGDSAMYLCASSSEPQGQSTEAFFGQGTRLTVV.

The V gene is TRBV5-1, the J gene TRBJ2-3, with D uncertain. Germline assignment: CDR1 SGHRS and CDR2 YFSETQ. This CDR3 has 15 residues. Trimming cost V 0 bases and J 3 bases, with 11 bases left between them. The CDR3 protein is CASSLGGTETDTQYF. As DNA, the CDR3 is TGCGCCAGCAGCTTGGGAGGAACTGAGACAGATACGCAGTATTTT.

J is TRBJ1-2 and V is TRBV12-3 or TRBV12-4; the D is unclear. Trimming removed 3 bases at V and 7 bases at J, with 12 bases between. The CDR3 covers 13 residues. The CDR3 spells CASSLAREGGYTF. DNA for the CDR3: TGTGCCAGCAGTTTGGCTAGGGAGGGTGGCTACACCTTC.

This clone showed up just a few times. CDR3 residues: CASGRDTEAFF. Here the CDR3 DNA reads TGTGCCAGCGGGAGAGACACTGAAGCTTTCTTT. The chain uses TRBV2 and TRBJ1-1; no clear D. The V end was cut by 8 bases, the J end by 3 bases, with 7 bases between. This CDR3 has 11 residues. Per germline, CDR1 SNHLY and CDR2 FYNNEI.

V is TRBV25-1 and J is TRBJ1-2; a possible D gene is TRBD1 (5 bases). CDR1 is MGHDK, CDR2 SYGVNS, per germline. The CDR3 runs to 12 residues. Trimming removed 5 bases from V and 7 bases from J, with 11 bases in between. Here the CDR3 reads CASSRGVGGYTF. The DNA for the CDR3 is TGTGCCAGCAGTCGGGGGGTAGGTGGCTACACCTTC.

The V call is TRBV4-1, the J call TRBJ1-4; tentative D call: TRBD1 (6 bases). Germline CDR1 is MGHRA and CDR2 is YSYEKL. There are 14 residues in the CDR3. Trimming shortened V by 2 bases and J by 4 bases, and 8 bases separated the two germline ends. The CDR3 DNA is TGCGCCAGCAGCCAATCAGGGGTTAATGAAAAACTGTTTTTT. This translates into CASSQSGVNEKLFF.

The chain is built from TRBV19 and TRBJ2-5, with 7 bases identical to TRBD2. V was pared by 5 bases and J by 5 bases, with 8 bases of the junction left unmatched. CDR3 length equals 14 residues. Germline V gene data show CDR1 as LNHDA and CDR2 as SQIVND (reference sequence). This chain's CDR3 is CASSDWTREETQYF. CDR3 DNA sequence: TGTGCCAGTAGTGACTGGACTAGAGAGGAGACCCAGTACTTC.

Note on this clone: Sequence at one end of the junction differs from germline and may be a read error. The chain couples TRBV12-3 or TRBV12-4 to TRBJ1-5; D is unresolved. There are 13 residues in the CDR3. The chain's CDR3 is CASSSGNNQLQHF. The CDR3 DNA reads as TGTGCCAGCAGTTCGGGTAACAATCAGCTCCAGCATTTT.

The chain has TRBV11-2 and TRBJ2-2, with 8 bases aligning to TRBD1. Per the germline V gene, CDR1 is SGHAT and CDR2 is FQNNGV. The junction had 4 bases not matched to a gene; V was cut back by 2 bases and J by 5 bases. The CDR3 is 15 amino acids. CDR3 in amino acids: CASSLRQGKTGELFF. CDR3 bases: TGTGCCAGCAGCTTACGACAGGGGAAGACCGGGGAGCTGTTTTTT.

This rearrangement joins TRBV6-5 to TRBJ1-2, with TRBD1 matching over 9 bases. CDR1 is MNHEY and CDR2 is SVGAGI in the germline V gene. V lost 5 bases to trimming and J lost 7 bases; unmatched junction nucleotides: 11. The CDR3 spans 15 residues. The CDR3 sequence is CASSNPYGTGIGYTF. CDR3 coding DNA: TGTGCCAGCAGTAACCCATATGGGACAGGGATTGGCTACACCTTC.

This chain links TRBV5-1 with TRBJ2-5, with TRBD2 identical over 7 bases. The germline gives CDR1 SGHRS, CDR2 YFSETQ. V was clipped by 4 bases and J by 7 bases; unmatched bases: 7. The CDR3 is 13 residues long. CDR3 sequence: CASSPQREGTQYF. CDR3 in DNA: TGCGCCAGCAGCCCCCAGCGGGAAGGGACCCAGTACTTC. Together with reference TRBV5-1 and TRBJ2-5, the CDR3 gives the full variable domain: KAGVTQTPRYLIKTRGQQVTLSCSPISGHRSVSWYQQTPGQGLQFLFEYFSETQRNKGNFPGRFSGRQFSNSRSEMNVSTLELGDSALYLCASSPQREGTQYFGPGTRLLVL.

CDR3 sequence (DNA): TGTGCCAGCAGCGCCCGGGACAGGGGGGGCGAAGTAGGTGAAAAACTGTTTTTT. This encodes CASSARDRGGEVGEKLFF. The chain links TRBV11-2 to TRBJ1-4; 11 nucleotides line up with TRBD1. The V segment lost 5 bases and the J segment 7 bases; nucleotides outside the gene matches: 15. The CDR3 extends over 18 amino acids. Germline CDR1 SGHAT, CDR2 FQNNGV.

This chain joins TRBV28 and TRBJ2-1; 12 bases align to TRBD2. Losses at the gene ends were 8 bases for V and 13 bases for J; bases not matched to a gene: 24. The CDR3 spans 18 residues. Germline V lookup: CDR1 MDHEN, CDR2 SYDVKM. The CDR3: CASGRGGTRTSGEQLQFF. For the CDR3, the DNA is TGTGCCAGCGGACGAGGGGGGACACGGACTAGCGGGGAGCAACTCCAGTTCTTC.

The chain carries TRBV7-3 and TRBJ2-3; TRBD2 matches 7 bases. CDR1 SGHTA and CDR2 FQGTGA come from the germline V gene. J was trimmed by 8 bases and V by 2 bases; bases with no gene match: 7. The CDR3 extends over 14 amino acids. The CDR3 reads CASSLDGGSATQYF. The CDR3 nucleotides are TGTGCCAGCAGCTTAGACGGGGGGTCCGCTACGCAGTATTTT.

This clone was picked up one time. The CDR3 region is CASSPGHPATNEKLFF. The DNA of the CDR3 is TGTGCCAGCTCACCGGGACACCCTGCAACTAATGAAAAACTGTTTTTT. V usage is TRBV18 and J usage is TRBJ1-4, with D maybe TRBD1 (6 bases). Germline CDR1 KGHSH, CDR2 LQKENI. The CDR3 has 16 residues. Deletions cut 3 bases from V and 0 bases from J, with 11 bases between.

The rearrangement links TRBV16 to TRBJ1-5; no clear D. This CDR3 is 14 amino acids long. The ends were cut back, 4 bases at V and 6 bases at J, with 13 bases in the middle. CDR1 is KGHSY and CDR2 is FQNENV in the germline V gene. The DNA for the CDR3 is TGTGCCAGCAGCCCCGGGCGGGGAGTTCAGCCCCAGCATTTT. Residues: CASSPGRGVQPQHF.

This clone has a single count. The rearrangement uses TRBV27 and TRBJ2-2; D unresolved. CDR1 MNHEY and CDR2 SMNVEV come from the germline V gene (reference sequence). Trimming stripped 5 bases from V and 6 bases from J, with 16 bases between. The length of the CDR3 is 15 residues. CDR3 sequence (DNA): TGTGCCAGCAGTCCCGTTAGTGAGGCCGCCGGGGAGCTGTTTTTT. Protein product: CASSPVSEAAGELFF.